This T cell receptor (beta chain) was captured in a study of blood T cell repertoires in COVID-19. How the authors handled the data: Scientists estimated how many nucleated cells there were by amplifying reference gene primers. Measured with immunoSEQ multiplex PCR; TCRdb has only the in-frame clones, and not every one. V, J and clone size were drawn from that table, and D and trimming were deduced from the DNA. The sample has about 49,000 clones, 85% to 90% seen once. Germline V gene sequence: CDR1 SQVTM, CDR2 ANQGSEA. The CDR3 has 11 amino acids. V was shortened by 6 bases and J by 4 bases, with 6 bases between the two germline ends. Patients from Seattle were sampled longitudinally, starting during active infection.

V gene TRBV29-1 combines with J gene TRBJ1-4; D unresolved. This TCR derives from a woman over 75 with COVID-19, enrolled during active disease. The sequenced sample was peripheral blood. The CDR3 nucleotides read TGCAGCGTGCAGTTTAATGAAAAACTGTTTTTT. Its protein product is CSVQFNEKLFF.